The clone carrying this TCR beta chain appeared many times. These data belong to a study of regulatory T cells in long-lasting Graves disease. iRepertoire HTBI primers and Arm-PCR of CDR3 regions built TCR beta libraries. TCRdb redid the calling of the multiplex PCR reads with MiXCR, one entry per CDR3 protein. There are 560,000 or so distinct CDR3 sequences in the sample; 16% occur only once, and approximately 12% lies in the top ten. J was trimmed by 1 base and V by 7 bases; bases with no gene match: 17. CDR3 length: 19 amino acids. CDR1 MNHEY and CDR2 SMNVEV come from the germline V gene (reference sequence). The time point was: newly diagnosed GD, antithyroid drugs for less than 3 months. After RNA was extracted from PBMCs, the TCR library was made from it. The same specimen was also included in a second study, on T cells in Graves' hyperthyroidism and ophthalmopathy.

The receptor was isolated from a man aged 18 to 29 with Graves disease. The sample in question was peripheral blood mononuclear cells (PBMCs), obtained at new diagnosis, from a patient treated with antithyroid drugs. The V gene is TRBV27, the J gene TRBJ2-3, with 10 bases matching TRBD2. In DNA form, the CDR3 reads TGTGCCAGCACCCTCAGGGGGATTAAGCGGGAGGGCCGCACAGATACGCAGTATTTT. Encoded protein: CASTLRGIKREGRTDTQYF.